The subject of this entry is one TCR beta chain. Positively selected for CCR7, the CD45RO-negative cells used as naive CD8 cells excluded terminally differentiated effector memory CD45RA+ cells. The sample originates from a study of shared clonotypes between healthy human individuals. A deep-level run was used for the assay. As handled by the study authors: From ImmunoSEQ came sequences covering only the junction and carrying no quality scores, so filtering differed. Profiling relied on immunoSEQ multiplex PCR, and the TCRdb table lists in-frame clones only, not all of them. V and J calls and clone size are copied from that table; D and trimming were computed from the DNA. The sample includes about 590,000 clones, about 95% seen only once; the top ten take 0.1% to 0.11%. V shed 6 bases and J 4 bases; nucleotides not matched to a gene: 11. CDR3 size: 15 residues. Germline-derived CDR1 and CDR2 are LNHDA and SQIVND (reference sequence).

This chain links TRBV19 with TRBJ1-1, with 7 bases lining up with TRBD1. Sequenced sample: naive CD8+ T cells sorted from blood. The TCR originated in a woman younger than 45 in good health. CDR3 coding DNA: TGTGCCAGTAGCCCGGCACTACAGGGGTTCACTGAAGCTTTCTTT. It specifies CASSPALQGFTEAFF. The complete variable domain, with remaining parts taken from reference TRBV19 and TRBJ1-1, reads DGGITQSPKYLFRKEGQNVTLSCEQNLNHDAMYWYRQDPGQGLRLIYYSQIVNDFQKGDIAEGYSVSREKKESFPLTVTSAQKNPTAFYLCASSPALQGFTEAFFGQGTRLTVV.